This entry concerns a single T cell receptor (beta chain). Its target antigen remains unknown. Qualities for individual bases were not recorded, and no much larger clone is one base off. This sample is drawn from a study of control samples from healthy donors and cancer patients (TCRdb year 2020). Library generation was performed with the immunoSEQ multiplex PCR assay. What TCRdb holds here is the immuneACCESS table cut down to in-frame rearrangements. Part of the clones is not present; checked against another copy, under half of the missing clones reflect an unresolved V gene, and the others are unexplained. The sample table contains 150,000 to 200,000 clones; only one count was recorded for over 85% of them. Roughly 1.6% of the sample is taken by the ten largest. The CDR3 covers 15 residues, taking in both the cysteine and the phenylalanine. Of the read, only the CDR3 DNA is kept; its 45 bases are in frame from base 1. A distance of 16 bases separates the germline ends of V and J, which lose 7 bases and 3 bases respectively. The germline V gene sets CDR1 to MNHEY and CDR2 to SVGAGI.

This sequence uses TRBV6-5 and TRBJ1-3; no D gene call is confident. The source of this sequence is a man between 18 and 29 years old in good health. Input material: blood. The nucleotides read TGTGCCAGCACCAATCCTCGGGGAAGTGGAAACACCATATATTTT. This translates into CASTNPRGSGNTIYF.